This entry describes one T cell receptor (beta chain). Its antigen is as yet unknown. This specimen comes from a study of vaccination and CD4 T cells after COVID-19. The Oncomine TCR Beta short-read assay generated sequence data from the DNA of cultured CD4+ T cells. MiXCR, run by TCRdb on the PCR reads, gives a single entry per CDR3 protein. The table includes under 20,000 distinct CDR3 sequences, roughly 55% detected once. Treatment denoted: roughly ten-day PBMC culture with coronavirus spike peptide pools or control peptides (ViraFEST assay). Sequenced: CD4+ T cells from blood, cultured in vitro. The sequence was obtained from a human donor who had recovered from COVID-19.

CDR3 coding DNA: TGTGCCAGTAGCTGGGACAGTCAAGAGACCCAGTACTTC. Translation: CASSWDSQETQYF. The genes are TRBV19 and TRBJ2-5; 7 bases align to TRBD1. The V and J ends lost 6 bases and 2 bases, in that order; junction bases with no gene match: 3. The CDR3 is 13 amino acids. Looked up from germline, CDR1 is LNHDA and CDR2 is SQIVND (reference sequence).